The 12 T cell receptor beta chains given below trace back to one sample, sequenced in a study of cytomegalovirus exposure and HLA in healthy donors. This PCR relied on a set of 60 Vbeta primers and 13 Jbeta primers. Profiled with immunoSEQ multiplex PCR; TCRdb holds only in-frame clones, not every one. The sample gives tens of thousands of clones, roughly 78% of which show up once; more than 7.5% is in the top ten. The sample was PBMCs. Source of these receptors: a man aged 35 to 55 in good health and CMV-seronegative.

The rearrangement links TRBV27 to TRBJ1-1, with D possibly TRBD1 on 6 matching bases. Germline V lookup: CDR1 MNHEY, CDR2 SMNVEV (reference sequence). This CDR3 contains 14 residues. The V end lost 5 bases, the J end lost 5 bases, and 15 bases lay between the germline ends. The CDR3 protein is CASSRWTDGTEAFF. DNA of the CDR3: TGTGCCAGCAGTAGATGGACAGATGGGACTGAAGCTTTCTTT.

This clone has only a few counts. The chain uses TRBV7-2 and TRBJ2-1, with 13 positions matching TRBD2. In germline, CDR1 is SGHTA, CDR2 FQGNSA. J lost 6 bases, V lost 4 bases, and 0 bases had no gene match. The CDR3 length is 14 residues. DNA of the CDR3: TGTGCCAGCAGCTGGACTAGCGGGAGCAATGAGCAGTTCTTC. This gives the protein CASSWTSGSNEQFF.

The chain carries TRBV5-4 and TRBJ1-2; 7 bases map to TRBD1. After removal of 1 base from V and 7 bases from J, the junction contained 4 bases not matched to a gene. CDR3 size: 13 residues. Germline V gene lookup returns CDR1 SGHNT and CDR2 YYREEE (reference sequence). CDR3 sequence: CASSLQGVRGYTF. In DNA, the CDR3 is TGTGCCAGCAGCTTGCAGGGGGTTCGTGGCTACACCTTC.

The gene calls are TRBV14 and TRBJ2-3, with 16 bases fitting TRBD2. This CDR3 contains 13 residues. Germline CDR1 reads SGHDN; CDR2 reads FVKESK. V was clipped by 9 bases and J by 6 bases; unmatched bases: 0. The CDR3 DNA follows: TGTGCCAGGGGACTAGCGGGAGGGGATACGCAGTATTTT. Protein: CARGLAGGDTQYF.

The chain couples TRBV7-8 to TRBJ2-3; 14 bases match TRBD2. This CDR3 spans 15 amino acids. Trimming at V came to 5 bases and at J to 5 bases, leaving 3 bases not matched to a gene. Germline CDR1 SGHVS, CDR2 FQNEAQ. The CDR3 DNA reads TGTGCCAGCAGCGTCGGGACTAGCGGGAGAGATACGCAGTATTTT. It is translated as CASSVGTSGRDTQYF. Full variable domain (rest looked up from reference TRBV7-8 and TRBJ2-3): GAGVSQSPRYKVAKRGQDVALRCDPISGHVSLFWYQQALGQGPEFLTYFQNEAQLDKSGLPSDRFFAERPEGSVSTLKIQRTQQEDSAVYLCASSVGTSGRDTQYFGPGTRLTVL.

V and J are TRBV18 and TRBJ1-2; D is possibly TRBD1 (5 bases). Germline values: CDR1 KGHSH, CDR2 LQKENI. Trimming left V 2 bases short and J 3 bases short, with 7 bases between. CDR3 length: 13 residues. CDR3 sequence (DNA): TGTGCCAGCTCACCAGTCAGGGACTATGGCTACACCTTC. Translated, it gives CASSPVRDYGYTF.

This chain joins TRBV15 and TRBJ2-1; 7 bases align to TRBD2. This CDR3 spans 14 amino acids. With V trimmed by 8 bases and J by 5 bases, 9 bases remained unmatched. Germline values: CDR1 LNHNV, CDR2 YYDKDF (reference sequence). The CDR3 nucleotides read TGTGCCACCCGCCAGGCTAGCGGAGACAATGAGCAGTTCTTC. Protein product: CATRQASGDNEQFF.

The chain couples TRBV4-1 to TRBJ1-3; 9 bases are shared with TRBD1. The CDR3 runs 17 residues. Germline V gene lookup returns CDR1 MGHRA and CDR2 YSYEKL. Trimming removed 0 bases from V and 4 bases from J; junction bases left unmatched: 7. The CDR3 region has the DNA TGCGCCAGCAGCCAAGAGGGGGACAGGGCGATGGGAAACACCATATATTTT. Translating gives CASSQEGDRAMGNTIYF.

V and J are TRBV29-1 and TRBJ1-4; 7 bases align to TRBD1. CDR3 length: 15 amino acids. V lost 2 bases and J lost 10; bases outside the gene matches: 13. Germline values: CDR1 SQVTM, CDR2 ANQGSEA. Here the CDR3 DNA reads TGCAGCGTTGAACGGACAGGAGGGGGTTTGGGAAAACTGTTTTTT. This sequence encodes CSVERTGGGLGKLFF.

The chain recombines TRBV29-1 with TRBJ1-2, with D possibly being TRBD1 (6 bases). CDR3 length: 12 amino acids. Germline V gives CDR1 SQVTM, CDR2 ANQGSEA. Trimming cost V 6 bases and J 9 bases, with 17 bases left between them. The CDR3 nucleotides are TGCAGCGTGGGGGAAACAGGGTCCCGCTACACCTTC. Its translation: CSVGETGSRYTF.

The chain is built from TRBV1 and TRBJ2-5; the tabulated D call, TRBD2, remains unverified against the DNA. The closer fit of TRBJ2-7 to the DNA end suggests the J call may be wrong. TRBV1 is given as a pseudogene. The CDR3 extends over 20 amino acids. The DNA of the CDR3 is TGCACCAGCAGCCAAGTGGTCGGGCAGGAAAGGACTAGCGGGAGTAGCGAGCAGTACTTC. Translated, it gives CTSSQVVGQERTSGSSEQYF.

The chain has TRBV5-1 and TRBJ2-5, with a tentative D call TRBD1 (6 bases). Germline CDR1 reads SGHRS; CDR2 reads YFSETQ. Trimming shortened V by 7 bases and J by 1 base, and 20 bases separated the two germline ends. This CDR3 region has 16 residues. This chain's CDR3 is CASRQTWTVPQETQYF. CDR3 bases: TGCGCCAGCCGCCAAACCTGGACAGTTCCCCAAGAGACCCAGTACTTC.